This passage covers 5 T cell receptor beta chains from one sample sequenced in a study of CD8 T cells in ankylosing spondylitis (dated by TCRdb to the late 2010s). Library preparation was by 5' RACE. Reads for this sample came from an Illumina HiSeq 2500. TCRdb took the public reads, trimmed them with fastp at Q25, ran MiXCR for clone calling and kept in-frame beta chains. Here each entry gathers all rows of one CDR3 protein and keeps the most common genes and DNA. In all, the sample holds approximately 210,000 distinct CDR3 sequences, and around 13% of those were seen once. The top ten hold more than 15% of the sample. Sequences were obtained from blood, either unsorted or a sorted T cell fraction (not recorded which). The source is a male donor with ankylosing spondylitis or in good health (not recorded which).

This chain links TRBV5-8 with TRBJ2-1; 7 nucleotides agree with TRBD1. Per the germline V gene, CDR1 is SGHTS and CDR2 is YDEGEE. CDR3 size: 13 residues. With V trimmed by 2 bases and J by 8 bases, 4 bases remained unmatched. CDR3 protein: CASSFEGGDEQFF. CDR3 bases: TGTGCCAGCAGCTTCGAAGGGGGCGATGAGCAGTTCTTC.

The chain carries TRBV11-2 and TRBJ1-1; 7 bases line up with TRBD1. The ends lost 1 base at V and 4 bases at J; junction bases unmatched: 18. CDR3 size: 19 residues. From germline, CDR1 is SGHAT and CDR2 FQNNGV. The CDR3 loop reads CASSLGIPGQIMEPTEAFF. The CDR3 coding sequence is TGTGCCAGCAGCTTAGGTATTCCGGGACAGATAATGGAACCCACTGAAGCTTTCTTT.

The chain uses TRBV19 and TRBJ2-3, with 11 positions matching TRBD1. This CDR3 has 14 amino acids. With V trimmed by 6 bases and J by 6 bases, 5 bases remained unmatched. CDR1 is LNHDA, CDR2 SQIVND, per germline (reference sequence). CDR3 nucleotides: TGTGCCAGTAGGGGACAGGGGGAATCGGATACGCAGTATTTT. As protein: CASRGQGESDTQYF.

The rearrangement joins TRBV20-1 to TRBJ1-2; tentative D call: TRBD1 (6 bases). V shed 6 bases and J shed 7 bases, with 12 bases lying between them. Germline V lookup: CDR1 DFQATT, CDR2 SNEGSKA (reference sequence). CDR3 length: 11 amino acids. The CDR3 sequence is CSARTDSGYTF. In nucleotides, the CDR3 is TGCAGTGCAAGGACAGATTCTGGCTACACCTTC.

The chain carries TRBV20-1 and TRBJ2-2; 8 nucleotides line up with TRBD1. The trim removed 6 bases at V and 1 base at J, leaving 7 bases unmatched. In germline, CDR1 is DFQATT, CDR2 SNEGSKA (reference sequence). The CDR3 is 15 residues long. In nucleotides, the CDR3 is TGCAGTGCCCGAGACAGGGGTTTGAACACCGGGGAGCTGTTTTTT. Translated, it gives CSARDRGLNTGELFF.